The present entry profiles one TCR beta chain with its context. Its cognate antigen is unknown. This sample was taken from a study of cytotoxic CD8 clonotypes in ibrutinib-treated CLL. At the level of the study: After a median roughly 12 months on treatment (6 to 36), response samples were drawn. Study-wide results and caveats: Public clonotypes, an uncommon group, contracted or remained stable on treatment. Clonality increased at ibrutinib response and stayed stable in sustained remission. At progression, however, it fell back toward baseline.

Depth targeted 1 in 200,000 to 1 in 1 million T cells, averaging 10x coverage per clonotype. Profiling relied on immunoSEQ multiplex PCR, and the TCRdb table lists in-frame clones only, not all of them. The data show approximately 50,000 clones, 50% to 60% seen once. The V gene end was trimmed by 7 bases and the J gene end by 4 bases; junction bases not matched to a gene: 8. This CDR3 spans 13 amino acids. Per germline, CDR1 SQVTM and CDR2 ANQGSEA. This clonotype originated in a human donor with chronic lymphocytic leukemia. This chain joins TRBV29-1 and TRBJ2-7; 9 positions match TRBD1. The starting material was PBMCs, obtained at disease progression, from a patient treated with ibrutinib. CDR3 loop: CSGSFGTGYEQYF. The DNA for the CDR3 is TGCAGCGGAAGCTTTGGGACAGGGTACGAGCAGTACTTC.